Shown below are 14 T cell receptor beta chains from a single sample sequenced in a study of shared clonotypes between healthy human individuals. TCRdb's table, derived via immunoSEQ multiplex PCR, lists solely in-frame clones and lacks some. The sample shows about 2.3 million clones, about nine tenths of them seen only once. Material: naive CD4+ T cells from PBMCs. This sample's subset: CD45RA+ positively selected. These receptors came from a man younger than 35 in good health. Some clones in this sample may be carry-over from other donors' samples.

The chain uses TRBV28 and TRBJ2-7, with 10 bases aligning to TRBD2. The CDR3 length is 14 residues. Trimming at V came to 7 bases and at J to 4 bases, leaving 7 bases not matched to a gene. CDR1 and CDR2 from the germline V gene are MDHEN and SYDVKM. The DNA for the CDR3 is TGTGCCAGCATTCGTACTAGCGGGGCGTACGAGCAGTACTTC. As protein: CASIRTSGAYEQYF.

Comment on this clone: The same CDR3 can be traced to other DNA sequences in this sample. The chain employs TRBV10-3 and TRBJ1-4; D not certain. Germline-derived CDR1 and CDR2 are ENHRY and SYGVKD. The CDR3 runs to 14 residues. Trimming shortened V by 2 bases and J by 1 base, and 5 bases separated the two germline ends. CDR3 sequence: CAISEGGTNEKLFF. The CDR3 DNA is TGTGCCATCAGTGAGGGCGGAACTAATGAAAAACTGTTTTTT.

The chain is built from TRBV6-4 and TRBJ1-1; no clear D gene. Trimming pared 7 bases from V and 10 bases from J, leaving 4 bases between. The CDR3 has 8 residues. Germline CDR1 and CDR2: MRHNA and SNTAGT. In nucleotides, the CDR3 is TGTGCCAGCAAGGGAGCTTTCTTT. This codes for CASKGAFF.

The chain recombines TRBV5-1 with TRBJ2-7; no firm D call. With 0 bases removed from V and 0 bases from J, the gap between germline ends came to 13 bases. Germline assignment: CDR1 SGHRS and CDR2 YFSETQ. This CDR3 spans 16 amino acids. The CDR3 here is CASSLAGVLNSYEQYF. CDR3 nucleotide sequence: TGCGCCAGCAGCTTGGCTGGCGTCTTAAACTCCTACGAGCAGTACTTC.

V usage is TRBV20-1 and J usage is TRBJ1-3; a weak D match, TRBD1 (5 bases). Trimming removed 0 bases at V and 16 bases at J, with 13 bases between. CDR3 length: 11 residues. Looked up from germline, CDR1 is DFQATT and CDR2 is SNEGSKA (reference sequence). The CDR3 sequence is CSARDPSGAYF. The DNA for the CDR3 is TGCAGTGCTAGAGATCCCAGCGGGGCCTATTTT.

This sequence joins TRBV18 and TRBJ1-2; 10 bases fit TRBD1. The V gene's germline CDR1 is KGHSH and CDR2 LQKENI. The CDR3 is 14 amino acids. Trimming took 3 bases from V and 8 from J; bases not matched to a gene: 6. CDR3 bases: TGTGCCAGCTCACCCGAGGGACAGGGGCGCGGCTACACCTTC. Its protein is CASSPEGQGRGYTF.

This rearrangement joins TRBV28 to TRBJ2-7; TRBD2 matches at 10 bases. Germline CDR1 is MDHEN and CDR2 is SYDVKM. The CDR3 is made up of 15 amino acids. The V segment lost 10 bases and the J segment 4 bases; nucleotides outside the gene matches: 13. The CDR3 DNA is TGTGCCACCATAGCGGGGGGCGGCGGCGAGTACGAGCAGTACTTC. Amino acid sequence: CATIAGGGGEYEQYF.

V usage is TRBV2 and J usage is TRBJ2-2; D tentatively reads TRBD1 or TRBD2 (5 bases each). CDR3 length: 13 residues. The germline V gene has CDR1 SNHLY and CDR2 FYNNEI. V was shortened by 3 bases and J by 7 bases, with 9 bases between the two germline ends. CDR3 loop: CASSDGGVGELFF. CDR3 DNA sequence: TGTGCCAGCAGTGATGGGGGAGTCGGGGAGCTGTTTTTT.

J is TRBJ1-5 and V is TRBV28, with 10 bases aligning to TRBD1. The V gene's germline CDR1 is MDHEN and CDR2 SYDVKM. There are 15 residues in the CDR3. The trim removed 5 bases at V and 5 bases at J, leaving 6 bases unmatched. Written as DNA, the CDR3 is TGTGCCAGCAGTCGGGGACAGGGGACCGATCAGCCCCAGCATTTT. Amino acid sequence: CASSRGQGTDQPQHF.

V gene TRBV30 combines with J gene TRBJ1-2; D unclear. Germline CDR1 reads GTSNPN; CDR2 reads SVGIG (reference sequence). CDR3 length equals 12 residues. Deletions cut 8 bases from V and 4 bases from J, with 14 bases between. The CDR3 protein is CAGGRVSYGYTF. CDR3 in DNA: TGTGCCGGAGGTCGGGTATCCTATGGCTACACCTTC.

The genes are TRBV11-2 and TRBJ1-2; D ambiguous. The V and J ends lost 5 bases and 2 bases respectively, with 18 bases between them. CDR1 and CDR2 (germline): SGHAT, FQNNGV. This CDR3 spans 16 amino acids. The CDR3 loop reads CASSPRSQPGNYGYTF. The CDR3 DNA follows: TGTGCCAGCAGCCCACGTAGCCAGCCAGGAAACTATGGCTACACCTTC.

The chain has TRBV7-9 and TRBJ1-1; TRBD1 matches at 10 bases. From germline, CDR1 is SEHNR and CDR2 FQNEAQ (reference sequence). The junction had 7 bases not matched to a gene; V was cut back by 5 bases and J by 4 bases. The CDR3 covers 15 residues. The CDR3 DNA sequence: TGTGCCAGCAGCCGACAGGGGGCTTATCCCACTGAAGCTTTCTTT. Its translation: CASSRQGAYPTEAFF.

This sequence joins TRBV5-8 and TRBJ2-3, with TRBD1 as a possible D gene (6 bases). The CDR3 is made up of 17 amino acids. From germline, CDR1 is SGHTS and CDR2 YDEGEE. The V end lost 3 bases, the J end lost 3 bases, and 20 bases lay between the germline ends. The CDR3 coding sequence is TGTGCCAGCAGCTGGGGCAACAGGGCGCTTACAACAGATACGCAGTATTTT. Its translation is CASSWGNRALTTDTQYF. The full variable domain, its missing parts supplied by reference TRBV5-8 and TRBJ2-3, is EAGVTQSPTHLIKTRGQQATLRCSPISGHTSVYWYQQALGLGLQFLLWYDEGEERNRGNFPPRFSGRQFPNYSSELNVNALELEDSALYLCASSWGNRALTTDTQYFGPGTRLTVL.

This clone turned up a few times. The CDR3 sequence is CAWSAQVRNEAFF. The CDR3 DNA is TGTGCCTGGAGTGCCCAGGTTAGGAACGAAGCTTTCTTT. V usage is TRBV30 and J usage is TRBJ1-1; no firm D call. V was clipped by 1 base and J by 8 bases, with 14 bases between them. CDR1 is GTSNPN and CDR2 is SVGIG in the germline V gene (reference sequence). The CDR3 spans 13 residues.